Sequencing of this T cell receptor (beta chain) was carried out in a study of shared clonotypes between healthy human individuals. Profiling relied on immunoSEQ multiplex PCR, and the TCRdb table lists in-frame clones only, not all of them. The sample holds 1,500,000 or so clones, more than 95% seen once. The V segment lost 5 bases and the J segment 0 bases; nucleotides outside the gene matches: 8. Germline V gene data show CDR1 as SGHDN and CDR2 as FVKESK. CDR3 length: 17 amino acids. The clonotype was recovered from a man aged 25-45 years in good health. The chain employs TRBV14 and TRBJ2-3; 10 nucleotides line up with TRBD2. Sequencing used naive CD4+ T cells sorted from blood. As for subset: CD45RA+ positively selected. For the CDR3, the DNA is TGTGCCAGCAGCTCGGTAGCGGGAGGCACTAGCACAGATACGCAGTATTTT. This translates into CASSSVAGGTSTDTQYF.